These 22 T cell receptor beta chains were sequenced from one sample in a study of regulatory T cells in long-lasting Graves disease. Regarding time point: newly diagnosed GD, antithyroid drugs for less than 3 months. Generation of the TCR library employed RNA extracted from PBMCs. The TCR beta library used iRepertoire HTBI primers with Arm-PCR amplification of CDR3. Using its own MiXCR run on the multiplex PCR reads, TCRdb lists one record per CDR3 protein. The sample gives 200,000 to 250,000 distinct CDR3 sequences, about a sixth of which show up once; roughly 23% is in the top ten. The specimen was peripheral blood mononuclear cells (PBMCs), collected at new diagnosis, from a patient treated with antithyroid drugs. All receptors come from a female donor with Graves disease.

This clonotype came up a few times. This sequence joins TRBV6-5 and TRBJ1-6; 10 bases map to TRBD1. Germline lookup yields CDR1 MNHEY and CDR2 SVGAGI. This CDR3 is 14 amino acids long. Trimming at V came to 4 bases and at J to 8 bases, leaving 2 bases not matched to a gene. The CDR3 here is CASSFDRGHSPLHF. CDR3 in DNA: TGTGCCAGCAGTTTTGACAGGGGGCATTCACCCCTCCACTTT.

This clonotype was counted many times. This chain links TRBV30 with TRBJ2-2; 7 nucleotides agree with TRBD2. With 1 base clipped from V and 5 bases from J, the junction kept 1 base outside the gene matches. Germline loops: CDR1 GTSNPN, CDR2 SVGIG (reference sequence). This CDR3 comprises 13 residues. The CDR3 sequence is CAWSEGLTGELFF. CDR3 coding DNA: TGTGCCTGGAGTGAGGGACTAACCGGGGAGCTGTTTTTT. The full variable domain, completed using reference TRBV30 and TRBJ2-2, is SQTIHQWPATLVQPVGSPLSLECTVEGTSNPNLYWYRQAAGRGLQLLFYSVGIGQISSEVPQNLSASRPQDRQFILSSKKLLLSDSGFYLCAWSEGLTGELFFGEGSRLTVL.

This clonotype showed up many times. CDR3 sequence reads: CAWSAPGPAVYEQYF. CDR3 sequence (DNA): TGTGCCTGGAGCGCCCCGGGACCAGCGGTATACGAGCAGTACTTC. The chain uses TRBV30 and TRBJ2-7; D is possibly TRBD1 or TRBD2 (5 bases each). Trimming cost V 3 bases and J 4 bases, with 19 bases left between them. The CDR3 covers 15 residues. CDR1 GTSNPN and CDR2 SVGIG come from the germline V gene (reference sequence).

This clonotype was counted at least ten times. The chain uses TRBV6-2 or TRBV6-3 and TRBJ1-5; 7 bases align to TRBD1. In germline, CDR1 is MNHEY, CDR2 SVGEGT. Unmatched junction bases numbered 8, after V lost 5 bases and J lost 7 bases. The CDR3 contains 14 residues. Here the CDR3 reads CASSNRGTEQPQHF. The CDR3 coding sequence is TGTGCCAGCAGTAACAGGGGCACTGAGCAGCCCCAGCATTTT.

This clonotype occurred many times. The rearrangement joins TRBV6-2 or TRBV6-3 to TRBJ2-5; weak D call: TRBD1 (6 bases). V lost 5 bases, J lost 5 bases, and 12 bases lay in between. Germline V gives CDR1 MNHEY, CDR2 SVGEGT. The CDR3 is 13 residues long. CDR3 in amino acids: CASSVQGAETQYF. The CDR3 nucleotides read TGTGCCAGCAGTGTACAGGGTGCGGAGACCCAGTACTTC.

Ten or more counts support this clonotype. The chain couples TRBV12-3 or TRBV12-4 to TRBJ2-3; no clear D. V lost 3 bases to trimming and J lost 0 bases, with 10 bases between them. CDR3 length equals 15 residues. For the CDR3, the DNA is TGTGCCAGCAGTTTCCTGGCCCTTAGCACAGATACGCAGTATTTT. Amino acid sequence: CASSFLALSTDTQYF.

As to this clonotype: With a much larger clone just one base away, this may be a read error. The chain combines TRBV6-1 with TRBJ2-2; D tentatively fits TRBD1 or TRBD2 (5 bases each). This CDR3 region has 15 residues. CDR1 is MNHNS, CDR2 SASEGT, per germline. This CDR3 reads CASRLDRSNTGELLF. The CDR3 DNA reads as TGTGCCAGCAGATTAGACAGATCGAACACCGGGGAGCTGCTTTTT.

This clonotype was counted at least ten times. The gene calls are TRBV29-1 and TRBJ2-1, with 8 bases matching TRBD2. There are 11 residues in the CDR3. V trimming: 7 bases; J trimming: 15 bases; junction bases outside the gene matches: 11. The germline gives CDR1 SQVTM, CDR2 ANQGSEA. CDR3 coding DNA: TGCAGCGCCAGGACTAGCCGGGACACGTTCTTC. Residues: CSARTSRDTFF.

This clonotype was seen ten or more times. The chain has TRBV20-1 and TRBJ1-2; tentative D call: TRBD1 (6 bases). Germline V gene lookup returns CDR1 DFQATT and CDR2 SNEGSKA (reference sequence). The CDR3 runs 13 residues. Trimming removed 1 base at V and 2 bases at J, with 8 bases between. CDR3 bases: TGCAGTGCTAGAGGGGGGCTCAACTATGGCTACACCTTC. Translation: CSARGGLNYGYTF.

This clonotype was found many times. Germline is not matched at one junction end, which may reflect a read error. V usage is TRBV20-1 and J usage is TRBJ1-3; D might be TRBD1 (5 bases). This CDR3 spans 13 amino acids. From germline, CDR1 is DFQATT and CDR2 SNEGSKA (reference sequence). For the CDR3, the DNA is TGCAGTGCTAAGGAGCAGGGTGGATACACCATATATTTT. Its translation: CSAKEQGGYTIYF.

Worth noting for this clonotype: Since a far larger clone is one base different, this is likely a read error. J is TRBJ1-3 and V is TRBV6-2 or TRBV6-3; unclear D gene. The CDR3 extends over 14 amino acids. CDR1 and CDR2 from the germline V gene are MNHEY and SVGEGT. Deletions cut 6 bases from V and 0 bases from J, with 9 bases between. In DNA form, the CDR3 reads TGTGCCAGCAGACGGGCCGGCTCTGGAAACACCATATATTTT. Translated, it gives CASRRAGSGNTIYF.

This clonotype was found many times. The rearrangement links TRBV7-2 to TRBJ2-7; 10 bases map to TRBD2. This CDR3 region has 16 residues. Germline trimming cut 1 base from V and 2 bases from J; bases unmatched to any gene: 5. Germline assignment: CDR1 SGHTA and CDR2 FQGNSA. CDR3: CASSLVASGGAYEQYF. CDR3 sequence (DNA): TGTGCCAGCAGCTTAGTGGCTAGCGGGGGAGCCTACGAGCAGTACTTC.

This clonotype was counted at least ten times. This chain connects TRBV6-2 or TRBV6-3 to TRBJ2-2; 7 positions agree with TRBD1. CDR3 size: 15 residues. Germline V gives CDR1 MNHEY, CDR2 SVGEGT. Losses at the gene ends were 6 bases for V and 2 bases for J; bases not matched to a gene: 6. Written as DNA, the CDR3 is TGTGCCAGCAGCACACGGGACAGAAACACCGGGGAGCTGTTTTTT. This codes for CASSTRDRNTGELFF.

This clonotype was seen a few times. The CDR3 sequence: CASTGQGSSYEQYF. The CDR3 DNA reads as TGTGCCAGCACCGGACAGGGGTCCTCCTACGAGCAGTACTTC. The rearrangement uses TRBV6-1 and TRBJ2-7; 9 bases match TRBD1. This CDR3 comprises 14 residues. V trimming: 7 bases; J trimming: 0 bases; junction bases outside the gene matches: 4. Germline V gene sequence: CDR1 MNHNS, CDR2 SASEGT.

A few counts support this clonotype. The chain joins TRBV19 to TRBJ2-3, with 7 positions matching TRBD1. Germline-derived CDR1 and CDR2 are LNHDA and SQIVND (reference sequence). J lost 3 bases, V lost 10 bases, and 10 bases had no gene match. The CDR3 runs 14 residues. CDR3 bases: TGTGCCACGGGGAACAGGGGTACTACAGATACGCAGTATTTT. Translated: CATGNRGTTDTQYF.

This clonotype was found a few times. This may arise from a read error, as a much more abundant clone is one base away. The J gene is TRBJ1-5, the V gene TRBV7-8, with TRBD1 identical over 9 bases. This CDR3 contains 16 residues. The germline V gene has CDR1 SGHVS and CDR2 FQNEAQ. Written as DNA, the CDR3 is TGTGCCAGCAGCTTAGCGGGACAGGGCCCCAATGAGCCCCAGCATTTT. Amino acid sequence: CASSLAGQGPNEPQHF.

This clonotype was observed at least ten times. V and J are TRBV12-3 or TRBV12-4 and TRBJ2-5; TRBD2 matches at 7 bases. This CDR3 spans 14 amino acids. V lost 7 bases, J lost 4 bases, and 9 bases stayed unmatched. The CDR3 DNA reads TGTGCCAGCAAACCCTTCGGGGGGAGAGAGACCCAGTACTTC. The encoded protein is CASKPFGGRETQYF.

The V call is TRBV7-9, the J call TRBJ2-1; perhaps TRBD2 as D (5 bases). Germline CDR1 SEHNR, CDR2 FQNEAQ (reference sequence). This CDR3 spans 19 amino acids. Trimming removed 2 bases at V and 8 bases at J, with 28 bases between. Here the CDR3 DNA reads TGTGCCAGCAGCTTAAAGGACTCGCGGAGTCGGGATCCTTACGATGAGCAGTTCTTC. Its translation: CASSLKDSRSRDPYDEQFF. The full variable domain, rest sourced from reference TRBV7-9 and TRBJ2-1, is DTGVSQNPRHKITKRGQNVTFRCDPISEHNRLYWYRQTLGQGPEFLTYFQNEAQLEKSRLLSDRFSAERPKGSFSTLEIQRTEQGDSAMYLCASSLKDSRSRDPYDEQFFGPGTRLTVL.

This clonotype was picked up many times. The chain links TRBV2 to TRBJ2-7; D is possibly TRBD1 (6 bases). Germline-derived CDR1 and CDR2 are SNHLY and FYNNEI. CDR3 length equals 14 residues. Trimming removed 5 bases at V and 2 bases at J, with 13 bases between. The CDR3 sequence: CASSLGWTAYEQYF. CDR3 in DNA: TGTGCCAGCAGTTTGGGCTGGACAGCCTACGAGCAGTACTTC.

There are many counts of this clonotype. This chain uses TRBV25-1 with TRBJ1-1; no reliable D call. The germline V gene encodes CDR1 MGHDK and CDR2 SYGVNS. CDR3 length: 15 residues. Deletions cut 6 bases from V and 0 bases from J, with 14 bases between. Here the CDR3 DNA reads TGTGCCAGCAGGAGGCGGGGTTTAATGAACACTGAAGCTTTCTTT. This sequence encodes CASRRRGLMNTEAFF.

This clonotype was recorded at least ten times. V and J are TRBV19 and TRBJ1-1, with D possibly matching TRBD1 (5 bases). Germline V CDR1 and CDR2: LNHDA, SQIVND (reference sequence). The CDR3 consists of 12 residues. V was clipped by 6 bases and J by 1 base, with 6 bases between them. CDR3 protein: CASSGQNTEAFF. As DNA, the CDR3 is TGTGCCAGTAGCGGACAGAACACTGAAGCTTTCTTT. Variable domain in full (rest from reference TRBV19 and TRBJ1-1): DGGITQSPKYLFRKEGQNVTLSCEQNLNHDAMYWYRQDPGQGLRLIYYSQIVNDFQKGDIAEGYSVSREKKESFPLTVTSAQKNPTAFYLCASSGQNTEAFFGQGTRLTVV.

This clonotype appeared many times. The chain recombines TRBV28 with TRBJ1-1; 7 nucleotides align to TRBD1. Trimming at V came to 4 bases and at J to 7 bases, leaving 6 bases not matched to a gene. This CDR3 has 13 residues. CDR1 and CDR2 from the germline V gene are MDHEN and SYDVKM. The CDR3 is CASSYGTASEAFF. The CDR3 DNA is TGTGCCAGCAGTTATGGGACAGCTAGTGAAGCTTTCTTT.